The present entry profiles one T cell receptor (beta chain) with its context. This sample was taken from a study of blood T cell repertoires in COVID-19. Original handling: The assay estimated nucleated cells by amplifying reference gene primers. Sequencing was performed with immunoSEQ multiplex PCR; in TCRdb, only in-frame clones are kept and a portion is missing. The V and J calls and clone size were taken over from that table, and D and trimming were inferred from the DNA. The data show roughly 59,000 clones, about 80% seen once. CDR1 is SGHTS and CDR2 is YDEGEE in the germline V gene. The trim removed 4 bases at V and 4 bases at J, leaving 6 bases unmatched. The CDR3 is made up of 17 amino acids.

Sequencing was performed on peripheral blood. The V gene is TRBV5-8, the J gene TRBJ2-2; 14 nucleotides match TRBD2. The TCR originated in a woman over 75 with acute or convalescent COVID-19. CDR3: CASSGGLAGAFTGELFF. DNA for the CDR3: TGTGCCAGCAGCGGGGGACTAGCGGGGGCGTTCACCGGGGAGCTGTTTTTT. The full variable domain, with the rest looked up from reference TRBV5-8 and TRBJ2-2, is EAGVTQSPTHLIKTRGQQATLRCSPISGHTSVYWYQQALGLGLQFLLWYDEGEERNRGNFPPRFSGRQFPNYSSELNVNALELEDSALYLCASSGGLAGAFTGELFFGEGSRLTVL.